This TCR beta chain emerged from a study of cytomegalovirus exposure and HLA in healthy donors. PCR involved 60 Vbeta and 13 Jbeta primers. Clones were sequenced by immunoSEQ multiplex PCR, and TCRdb holds only the in-frame ones, with some missing. The sample contains about 55,000 clones, approximately 80% of which appear only once. The CDR3 has 14 residues. CDR1 is SGDLS, CDR2 YYNGEE, per germline. With V trimmed by 4 bases and J by 3 bases, 6 bases remained unmatched. Sequenced: PBMCs. This chain links TRBV9 with TRBJ2-7; the match to TRBD1 covers 8 bases. The TCR comes from a female donor in good health and CMV-seronegative. The DNA for the CDR3 is TGTGCCAGCAGCCCATCGGACAGGGACTACGAGCAGTACTTC. This codes for CASSPSDRDYEQYF. The full variable domain, in which reference TRBV9 and TRBJ2-7 provide the parts outside the CDR3, is DSGVTQTPKHLITATGQRVTLRCSPRSGDLSVYWYQQSLDQGLQFLIQYYNGEERAKGNILERFSAQQFPDLHSELNLSSLELGDSALYFCASSPSDRDYEQYFGPGTRLTVT.